This TCR beta chain was recovered during a study of blood T cell repertoires in COVID-19. The overall study: T cells, B-cell-depleted T cells, or PBMCs provided the cDNA or gDNA that served as material.

This clone appeared once. As handled by the study authors: The assay estimated nucleated cells by amplifying reference gene primers. Only in-frame clones appear in the TCRdb table, and some are missing; sequencing was by immunoSEQ multiplex PCR. That table gives V, J and clone size, and the DNA gave D and trimming. The table includes some 250,000 clones, roughly 89% detected once. Sequenced input: PBMCs or T cells enriched from blood (not recorded which). The origin of this receptor is a man aged 35 to 55 who had recovered from COVID-19.

CDR3: CASSPRTSGILSYEQYF. The CDR3, as DNA: TGTGCCAGCTCACCAAGGACTAGCGGGATACTCTCCTACGAGCAGTACTTC. The J gene is TRBJ2-7, the V gene TRBV18; 12 bases match TRBD2. The CDR3 extends over 17 amino acids. The V and J ends lost 2 bases and 0 bases, in that order; junction bases with no gene match: 5. Germline V CDR1 and CDR2: KGHSH, LQKENI. The complete variable domain, with remaining parts taken from reference TRBV18 and TRBJ2-7, reads NAGVMQNPRHLVRRRGQEARLRCSPMKGHSHVYWYRQLPEEGLKFMVYLQKENIIDESGMPKERFSAEFPKEGPSILRIQQVVRGDSAAYFCASSPRTSGILSYEQYFGPGTRLTVT.